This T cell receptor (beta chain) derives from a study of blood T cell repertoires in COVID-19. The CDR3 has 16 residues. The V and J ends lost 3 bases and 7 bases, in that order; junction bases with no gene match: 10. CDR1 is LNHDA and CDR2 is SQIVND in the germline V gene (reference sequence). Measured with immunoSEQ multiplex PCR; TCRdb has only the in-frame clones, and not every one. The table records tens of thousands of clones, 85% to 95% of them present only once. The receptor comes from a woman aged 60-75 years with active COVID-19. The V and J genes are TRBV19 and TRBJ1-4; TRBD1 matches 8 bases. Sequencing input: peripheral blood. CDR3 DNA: TGTGCCAGTAGTATCCTGGGACAGGCGGATGGTGAAAAACTGTTTTTT. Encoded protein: CASSILGQADGEKLFF.